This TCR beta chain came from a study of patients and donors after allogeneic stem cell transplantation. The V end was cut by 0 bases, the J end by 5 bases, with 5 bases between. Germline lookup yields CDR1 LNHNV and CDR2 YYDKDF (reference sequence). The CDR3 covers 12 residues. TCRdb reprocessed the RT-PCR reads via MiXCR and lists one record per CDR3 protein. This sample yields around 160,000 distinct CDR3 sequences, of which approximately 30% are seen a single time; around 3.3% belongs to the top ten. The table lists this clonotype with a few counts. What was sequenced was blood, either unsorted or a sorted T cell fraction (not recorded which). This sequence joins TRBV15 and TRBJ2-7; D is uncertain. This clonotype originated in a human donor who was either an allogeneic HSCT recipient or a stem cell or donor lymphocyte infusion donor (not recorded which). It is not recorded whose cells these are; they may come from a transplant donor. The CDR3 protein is CATSRDYNEQYF. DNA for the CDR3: TGTGCCACCAGCAGAGATTACAACGAGCAGTACTTC.